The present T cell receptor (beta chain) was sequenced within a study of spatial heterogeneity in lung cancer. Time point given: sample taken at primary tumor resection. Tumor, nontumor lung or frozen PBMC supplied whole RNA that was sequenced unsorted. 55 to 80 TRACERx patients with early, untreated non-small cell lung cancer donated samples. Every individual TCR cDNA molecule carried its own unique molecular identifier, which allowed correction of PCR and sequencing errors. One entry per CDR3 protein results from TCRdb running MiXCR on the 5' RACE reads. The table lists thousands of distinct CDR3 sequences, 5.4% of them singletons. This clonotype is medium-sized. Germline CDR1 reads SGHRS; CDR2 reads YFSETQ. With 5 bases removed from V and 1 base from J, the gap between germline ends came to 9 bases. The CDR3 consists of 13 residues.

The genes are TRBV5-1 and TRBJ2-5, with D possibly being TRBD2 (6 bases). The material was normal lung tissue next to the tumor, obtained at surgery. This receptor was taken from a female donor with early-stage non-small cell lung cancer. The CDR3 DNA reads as TGCGCCAGCAGGTCCGGGAGCCAAGAGACCCAGTACTTC. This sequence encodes CASRSGSQETQYF.